These T cell receptor beta chains were read from a single sample in a study of T cells in Graves' hyperthyroidism and ophthalmopathy. TCRdb re-analysed the multiplex PCR reads in MiXCR, keeping a single row per CDR3 protein. The sample has 130,000 to 150,000 distinct CDR3 sequences, roughly a fifth seen once. Sequenced material: blood. The receptor source for this set is a woman between 45 and 65 years old with Graves' hyperthyroidism that later progressed to Graves' ophthalmopathy. The CDR3 runs from the conserved cysteine through the conserved F or W. D genes are given only for firm matches. Clone sizes are given selectively: once, few, many, or a class where the clone is expanded.

v_call	clone_size	d_call	j_call	cdr3_aa	cdr3_nt
TRBV7-6	.	.	TRBJ1-3	CASSLMGGASGNTIYF	TGTGCCAGCAGCTTAATGGGAGGGGCCTCTGGAAACACCATATATTTT
TRBV28	few	TRBD1	TRBJ1-2	CASSRTGTYGYTF	TGTGCCAGCAGTCGGACAGGGACCTATGGCTACACCTTC
TRBV7-2	few	TRBD1	TRBJ2-7	CASSLAVGQGAREQYF	TGTGCCAGCAGCTTAGCCGTGGGACAGGGGGCCCGCGAGCAGTACTTC
TRBV7-9	many	.	TRBJ1-1	CASSQATEAFF	TGTGCCAGCAGCCAAGCCACTGAAGCTTTCTTT
TRBV20-1	many	TRBD1	TRBJ2-3	CSATGQGEATDTQYF	TGCAGTGCTACGGGACAGGGAGAAGCCACAGATACGCAGTATTTT
TRBV29-1	few	.	TRBJ1-1	CSGTGEMNTEAFF	TGCAGCGGAACAGGCGAGATGAACACTGAAGCTTTCTTT
TRBV6-1	many	.	TRBJ1-5	CASSERGYSNQPQHF	TGTGCCAGCAGTGAAAGGGGTTATAGCAATCAGCCCCAGCATTTT
TRBV30	few	TRBD1	TRBJ1-4	CAWSVQGTGREKLFF	TGTGCCTGGAGTGTTCAGGGGACAGGGAGGGAAAAACTGTTTTTT
TRBV20-1	.	.	TRBJ2-5	CSASDMSRWETQYF	TGCAGTGCTAGCGATATGAGTAGGTGGGAGACCCAGTACTTC
TRBV5-1	.	TRBD2	TRBJ2-7	CASSSTSGSLDEQYF	TGCGCCAGCAGTTCTACTAGCGGGAGTCTTGACGAGCAGTACTTC
TRBV30	many	TRBD2	TRBJ2-4	CAWRPGLAENIQYF	TGTGCCTGGAGGCCCGGACTAGCGGAAAACATTCAGTACTTC
TRBV27	many	.	TRBJ1-1	CASSLGPNSNTEAFF	TGTGCCAGCAGTCTGGGGCCAAACTCGAACACTGAAGCTTTCTTT
TRBV6-1	few	.	TRBJ1-1	CASSVSYNTEAFF	TGTGCCAGCAGTGTCAGCTATAACACTGAAGCTTTCTTT
TRBV28	few	.	TRBJ2-4	CASSRRRGKNIQYF	TGTGCCAGCAGTCGAAGACGGGGCAAAAACATTCAGTACTTC
TRBV19	.	TRBD1	TRBJ1-3	CATRQGRGSGNTIYF	TGTGCCACAAGACAGGGCAGGGGCTCTGGAAACACCATATATTTT
TRBV2	many	TRBD2	TRBJ2-7	CASRRTSGNSEQYF	TGTGCCAGCAGGCGGACTAGCGGGAACTCCGAGCAGTACTTC
TRBV19	.	.	TRBJ2-2	CASGRVQKAGELFF	TGTGCCAGTGGCCGAGTTCAGAAGGCCGGGGAGCTGTTTTTT
TRBV2	.	TRBD1	TRBJ1-5	CASSSGQSVQPQHF	TGTGCCAGCAGCTCGGGACAGTCTGTTCAGCCCCAGCATTTT
TRBV7-2	many	TRBD2	TRBJ2-5	CASSSDRAGGRETQYF	TGTGCCAGCAGCTCAGACCGCGCGGGAGGGAGGGAGACCCAGTACTTC
TRBV18	many	.	TRBJ1-1	CASSPSIGSGWTEAFF	TGTGCCAGCTCGCCTTCCATCGGTTCGGGTTGGACTGAAGCTTTCTTT
TRBV6-5	many	.	TRBJ1-5	CASSYGPQLNQPQHF	TGTGCCAGCAGTTACGGCCCACAGCTAAATCAGCCCCAGCATTTT
TRBV29-1	.	.	TRBJ1-1	CSVSVGQGTFF	.
TRBV28	many	.	TRBJ2-1	CASRKQGRNEQFF	TGTGCCAGCAGGAAACAGGGTCGGAATGAGCAGTTCTTC
TRBV12-3/TRBV12-4	many	.	TRBJ2-1	CASSFRSNEQFF	TGTGCCAGCAGTTTTCGGAGCAATGAGCAGTTCTTC
TRBV10-3	many	TRBD1	TRBJ1-1	CAIKGAGGWAEAFF	TGTGCCATCAAGGGGGCCGGGGGGTGGGCTGAAGCTTTCTTT
TRBV28	many	.	TRBJ1-1	CASSLSGTEAFF	TGTGCCAGCAGCCTTTCGGGCACTGAAGCTTTCTTT
TRBV20-1	many	.	TRBJ2-7	CSARDVSRSTYEQYF	TGCAGTGCTAGAGATGTGTCGCGGAGTACCTACGAGCAGTACTTC
TRBV2	many	.	TRBJ2-2	CARAQGRGTNTGELFF	TGTGCCAGGGCCCAAGGTCGGGGCACGAACACCGGGGAGCTGTTTTTT
TRBV7-7	.	TRBD2	TRBJ2-1	CASSLETSGSKDEQFF	TGTGCTAGCAGCTTAGAGACTAGCGGGAGTAAGGATGAGCAGTTCTTC
TRBV30	many	TRBD1	TRBJ1-1	CAGQGITEAFF	TGTGCCGGACAGGGAATTACTGAAGCTTTCTTT
TRBV11-1	.	.	TRBJ2-1	CASSLTGPSAYYNEQFF	TGTGCCAGCAGCTTAACGGGCCCTAGCGCCTACTACAATGAGCAGTTCTTC
TRBV11-2	many	TRBD1	TRBJ1-1	CASSSDRATEAFF	TGTGCCAGCAGCTCTGACAGGGCCACTGAAGCTTTCTTT
TRBV7-8	.	.	TRBJ1-2	CASSLATSYGYTF	TGTGCCAGCAGCTTAGCGACTTCCTATGGCTACACCTTC
TRBV28	many	.	TRBJ1-4	CASSLSLDRSTNEKLFF	TGTGCCAGCAGTTTATCCCTCGACAGGTCAACTAATGAAAAACTGTTTTTT
TRBV9	few	.	TRBJ2-1	CASSVAGTAYNEQFF	TGTGCCAGCAGCGTAGCCGGGACCGCCTACAATGAGCAGTTCTTC
TRBV18	many	TRBD1	TRBJ2-3	CASSRDRGPVDTQYF	TGTGCCAGCTCACGGGACAGGGGGCCGGTAGATACGCAGTATTTT
TRBV27	many	TRBD1	TRBJ2-1	CASSRTGTNEQFF	TGTGCCAGCAGCAGGACAGGGACAAATGAGCAGTTCTTC
TRBV12-3/TRBV12-4	many	.	TRBJ2-4	CASSHAGTMNIQYF	TGTGCCAGCAGTCACGCCGGGACAATGAACATTCAGTACTTC
TRBV6-1	few	.	TRBJ1-2	CASSGQGNYGYTF	TGTGCCAGCAGTGGTCAGGGGAACTATGGCTACACCTTC
TRBV7-2	.	TRBD2	TRBJ2-3	CASSRWTSGRSTDTQYF	TGTGCCAGCAGCCGGTGGACTAGCGGGCGTAGCACAGATACGCAGTATTTT
TRBV20-1	many	TRBD1	TRBJ2-1	CSAPGQEHNEQFF	TGCAGTGCCCCCGGACAGGAGCACAATGAGCAGTTCTTC
TRBV12-3/TRBV12-4	.	.	TRBJ1-1	CASSFWGNTEAFF	TGTGCCAGCAGTTTTTGGGGAAACACTGAAGCTTTCTTT
TRBV12-3/TRBV12-4	few	TRBD1	TRBJ2-4	CASSGPGTVAKNIQYF	TGTGCCAGCAGTGGACCCGGGACAGTAGCCAAAAACATTCAGTACTTC
TRBV10-3	.	TRBD1	TRBJ1-2	CAINPGGKGYTF	TGTGCCATCAATCCAGGGGGCAAGGGCTACACCTTC
TRBV12-3/TRBV12-4	.	TRBD2	TRBJ2-3	CASSILAGDGTDTQYF	TGTGCCAGCAGCATACTAGCGGGAGACGGCACAGATACGCAGTATTTT
TRBV28	.	.	TRBJ2-2	CASSFPRRGIYTGELFF	TGTGCCAGCAGTTTCCCACGAAGGGGCATCTACACCGGGGAGCTGTTTTTT
TRBV5-1	.	.	TRBJ2-5	CASSPGLQGQETQYF	TGCGCCAGCAGCCCGGGACTACAGGGCCAAGAGACCCAGTACTTC
TRBV6-1	few	.	TRBJ1-5	CASTWTEYQPQHF	TGTGCCAGCACCTGGACAGAGTATCAGCCCCAGCATTTT
TRBV20-1	many	.	TRBJ2-5	CSARPISETQYF	TGCAGTGCTAGGCCCATTAGTGAGACCCAGTACTTC
TRBV20-1	many	.	TRBJ2-7	CSARAGAGAYEQYF	TGCAGTGCTAGGGCCGGGGCAGGGGCCTACGAGCAGTACTTC
TRBV7-9	many	TRBD1	TRBJ2-3	CASRDRESDTQYF	TGTGCCAGCAGGGACAGGGAATCAGATACGCAGTATTTT
TRBV20-1	many	.	TRBJ1-5	CSARDTGSNQPQHF	TGCAGTGCTAGAGATACCGGGTCCAATCAGCCCCAGCATTTT
TRBV18	once	.	TRBJ2-7	CASSPNWDSYEQYF	TGTGCCAGCTCACCAAATTGGGATTCCTACGAGCAGTACTTC
TRBV30	many	TRBD2	TRBJ2-1	CAWSVLAGGEQFF	TGTGCCTGGAGTGTACTAGCGGGGGGAGAGCAGTTCTTC
TRBV2	many	TRBD1	TRBJ1-4	CASSTDRGREKLFF	TGTGCCAGCAGCACCGACAGGGGGCGTGAAAAACTGTTTTTT
TRBV6-1	.	TRBD2	TRBJ2-1	CASSGRDYNEQFF	TGTGCCAGCAGCGGGAGGGATTACAATGAGCAGTTCTTC
TRBV28	few	TRBD1	TRBJ1-5	CASSSGQAGQPQHF	TGTGCCAGCAGTTCCGGACAGGCCGGTCAGCCCCAGCATTTT
TRBV12-3/TRBV12-4	.	.	TRBJ1-2	CASTLGAGAMMGYTF	TGTGCCAGCACCCTGGGGGCAGGGGCCATGATGGGCTACACCTTC
TRBV29-1	.	.	TRBJ1-1	CSVVRGPNTEAFF	TGCAGCGTTGTTCGGGGGCCGAACACTGAAGCTTTCTTT
TRBV6-1	.	.	TRBJ2-2	CASKPGDEAGELFF	TGTGCCAGCAAGCCAGGGGACGAGGCCGGGGAGCTGTTTTTT